This T cell receptor beta chain derives from a study of cytomegalovirus exposure and HLA in healthy donors. Study outcomes and limitations: Upon later analysis, HLA-associated TCR beta chains proved more clonally expanded than other, equally common chains. The majority of CMV-associated TCR beta chains were reported as apparently HLA-restricted in a later analysis.

The CDR3 length is 15 residues. From germline, CDR1 is SNHLY and CDR2 FYNNEI. With 4 bases clipped from V and 4 bases from J, the junction kept 7 bases outside the gene matches. No record exists of this donor's CMV serostatus. PCR involved 60 Vbeta and 13 Jbeta primers. Per the original methods: It was a later analysis that counted around 85 million unique TCR beta chains, of which approximately 9.9 million were shared. TCRdb's copy holds only in-frame clones and misses some; the assay was immunoSEQ multiplex PCR. Clone size and the V and J calls come from that table; the DNA yielded D and trimming. The table includes 150,000 to 200,000 clones, around 80% detected once. As to this clone: What it recognizes is unknown.

The gene calls are TRBV2 and TRBJ2-7, with 10 bases identical to TRBD2. The source is a human donor in good health. The sequencing sample was made of PBMCs. This CDR3 is CASSGTSGLTYEQYF. The DNA for the CDR3 is TGTGCCAGCAGTGGGACTAGCGGCCTGACTTACGAGCAGTACTTC.